These T cell receptor beta chains were read from a single sample in a study of blood T cell repertoires in COVID-19. Measured with immunoSEQ multiplex PCR; TCRdb has only the in-frame clones, and not every one. Of about 91,000 clones listed, more than 70% are singletons. Sequencing input: peripheral blood. The receptors originated from a woman aged 80 or older with active COVID-19. The CDR3 runs from the conserved cysteine through the conserved F or W. A D gene is named only where the DNA matches it firmly. Where a row states a size, it is once, few, many or the class of an expanded clone; other rows omit it.

>TRBJ1-2|TRBV7-2|-|TRBD1
TGTGCCAGCAGCGTAAGGACAGGGTACGGCTACACCTTC
CASSVRTGYGYTF
>TRBJ2-7|TRBV6-6|-|TRBD1
TGTGCCAGCACCCATGGACAGGCCTACGAGCAGTACTTC
CASTHGQAYEQYF
>TRBJ2-3|TRBV6-2/TRBV6-3|-|-
TGTGCCAGCAGTTACGTGTCGACGCAGTATTTT
CASSYVSTQYF
>TRBJ2-7|TRBV11-2|-|-
TGTGCCAGCAGCTTAGGTAGGACTGGGGGGTCCTACGAGCAGTACTTC
CASSLGRTGGSYEQYF
>TRBJ2-5|TRBV3-1/TRBV3-2|-|-
TGTGCCAGCAGCCAAGAAGGCGCGGGAACCAAAGAGACCCAGTACTTC
CASSQEGAGTKETQYF
>TRBJ2-2|TRBV7-3|-|-
TGTGCCAGCAGCTTAGGCCCCGGGGAGCTGTTTTTT
CASSLGPGELFF
>TRBJ1-6|TRBV5-4|-|-
TGTGCCAGCAGCTTGGACCCAACAGGGTGGGATTCACCCCTCCACTTT
CASSLDPTGWDSPLHF
>TRBJ1-4|TRBV10-3|-|TRBD1
TGTGCCATCAGTGAGTCGCAGGGGGCAGGGGAAAAACTGTTTTTT
CAISESQGAGEKLFF
>TRBJ2-5|TRBV10-3|-|TRBD1
TGTGCCATCAGTGAGCGTGGTGGACAGGGGGTAGTACAAGAGACCCAGTACTTC
CAISERGGQGVVQETQYF
>TRBJ2-4|TRBV7-2|-|-
TGTGCCAGCAGCCAGCGGCCAGGCAAAAACATTCAGTACTTC
CASSQRPGKNIQYF
>TRBJ2-1|TRBV24-1|-|TRBD2
TGTGCCACCAGTGAATTCCGGACTAGCGGATCATACAATGAGCAGTTCTTC
CATSEFRTSGSYNEQFF
>TRBJ2-2|TRBV28|few|TRBD2
TGTGCCAGCAGCCCCCTAGCGGGAGTGTCAAAGGGGGCCGGGGAGCTGTTTTTT
CASSPLAGVSKGAGELFF
>TRBJ1-5|TRBV27|once|TRBD1
TGTGCCAGCAGTTGGACAGGGGGCAATCAGCCCCAGCATTTT
CASSWTGGNQPQHF
>TRBJ2-1|TRBV19|-|TRBD1
TGTGCCAGTAGTATAGATCTGGGCAGGGGGAATGAGCAGTTCTTC
CASSIDLGRGNEQFF
>TRBJ2-5|TRBV20-1|-|-
TGCAGTGCAAGCGGGCGGGAGACCCAGTACTTC
CSASGRETQYF
>TRBJ1-4|TRBV6-2/TRBV6-3|-|TRBD1
TGTGCCAGCAGCCCTTCCGGGACAGCGAATGAAAAACTGTTTTTT
CASSPSGTANEKLFF
>TRBJ2-5|TRBV7-2|-|-
TGTGCCAGCAGCTTCGGGAGCAGGGAGACCCAGTACTTC
CASSFGSRETQYF